The present TCR beta chain was sequenced within a study of cytomegalovirus exposure and HLA in healthy donors. Study context: Some 85 million unique TCRs, all from HLA-typed donors, were included in an early release of the data. Most genotyped donors, roughly 83% of more than 300, had Caucasian-associated genetic ancestry.

A note on this clone: The antigen is unknown.

Study-level points and caveats: The classifier, whose performance was assessed in both the original and validation cohorts, reportedly diagnosed cytomegalovirus status with high specificity and sensitivity.

Germline values: CDR1 SGHVS, CDR2 FQNEAQ. With 4 bases clipped from V and 3 bases from J, the junction kept 5 bases outside the gene matches. The CDR3 runs to 14 residues. The PCR contained 60 Vbeta and 13 Jbeta primers. The repertoire was sequenced with immunoSEQ multiplex PCR; TCRdb's copy has only in-frame clones and lacks some. The sample consists of some 87,000 clones, almost 80% of them appearing once. Sequencing input: PBMCs. The TCR originated in a woman between 35 and 50 years old in good health and CMV-seropositive. This chain links TRBV7-8 with TRBJ2-7, with TRBD2 matching over 8 bases. The CDR3 is CASSWAGTSYEQYF. CDR3 DNA: TGTGCCAGCAGCTGGGCCGGGACTAGCTACGAGCAGTACTTC.